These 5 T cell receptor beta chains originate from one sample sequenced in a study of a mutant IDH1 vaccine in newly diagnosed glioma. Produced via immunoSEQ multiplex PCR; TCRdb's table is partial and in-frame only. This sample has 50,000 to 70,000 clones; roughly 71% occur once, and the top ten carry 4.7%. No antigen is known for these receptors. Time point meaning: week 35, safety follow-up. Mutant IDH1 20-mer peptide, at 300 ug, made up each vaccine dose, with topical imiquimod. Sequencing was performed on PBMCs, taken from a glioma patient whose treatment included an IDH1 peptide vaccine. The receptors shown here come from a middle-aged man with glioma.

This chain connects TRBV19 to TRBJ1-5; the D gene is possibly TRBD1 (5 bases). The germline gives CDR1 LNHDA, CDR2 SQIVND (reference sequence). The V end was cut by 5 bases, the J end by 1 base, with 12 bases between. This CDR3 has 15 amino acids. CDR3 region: CASSRQGTSNQPQHF. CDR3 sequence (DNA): TGTGCCAGTAGTCGGCAGGGAACGAGCAATCAGCCCCAGCATTTT.

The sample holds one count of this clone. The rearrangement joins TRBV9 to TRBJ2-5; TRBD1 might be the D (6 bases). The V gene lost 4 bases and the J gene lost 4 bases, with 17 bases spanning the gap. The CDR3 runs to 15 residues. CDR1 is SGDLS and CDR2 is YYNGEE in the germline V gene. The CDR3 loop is CASSPGQATSETQYF. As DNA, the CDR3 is TGTGCCAGCAGCCCGGGACAAGCAACCTCAGAGACCCAGTACTTC.

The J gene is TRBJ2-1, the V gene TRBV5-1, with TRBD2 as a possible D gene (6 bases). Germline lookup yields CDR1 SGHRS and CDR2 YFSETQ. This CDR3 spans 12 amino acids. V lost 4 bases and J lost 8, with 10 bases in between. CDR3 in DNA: TGCGCCAGCAGCGAACCGGGGGATGAGCAGTTCTTC. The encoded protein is CASSEPGDEQFF. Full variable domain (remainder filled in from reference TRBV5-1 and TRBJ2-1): KAGVTQTPRYLIKTRGQQVTLSCSPISGHRSVSWYQQTPGQGLQFLFEYFSETQRNKGNFPGRFSGRQFSNSRSEMNVSTLELGDSALYLCASSEPGDEQFFGPGTRLTVL.

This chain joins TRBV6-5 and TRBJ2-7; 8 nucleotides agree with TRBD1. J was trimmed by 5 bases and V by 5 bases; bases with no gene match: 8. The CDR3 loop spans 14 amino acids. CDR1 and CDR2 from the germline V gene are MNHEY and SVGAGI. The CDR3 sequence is CASSRGQVINEQYF. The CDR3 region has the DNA TGTGCCAGCAGTCGGGGACAGGTCATCAACGAGCAGTACTTC.

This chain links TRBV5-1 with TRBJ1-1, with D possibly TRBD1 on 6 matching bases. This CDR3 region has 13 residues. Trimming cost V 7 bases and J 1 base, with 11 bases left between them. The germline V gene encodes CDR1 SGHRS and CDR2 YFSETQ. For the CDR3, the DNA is TGCGCCAGCCAGCAGGGGAAGAACACTGAAGCTTTCTTT. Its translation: CASQQGKNTEAFF.